A single sample gave rise to the 20 T cell receptor beta chains below, sequenced in a study of blood T cell repertoires in COVID-19. Only in-frame clones appear in the TCRdb table, and some are missing; sequencing was by immunoSEQ multiplex PCR. The data show some 45,000 clones, over 75% seen once. Sequencing was done on a sample of peripheral blood. The source is a human donor in a cohort sampled during active COVID-19.

The chain recombines TRBV28 with TRBJ1-5; D is unresolved. V was shortened by 5 bases and J by 5 bases, with 10 bases between the two germline ends. The CDR3 is made up of 13 amino acids. Germline assignment: CDR1 MDHEN and CDR2 SYDVKM. In DNA, the CDR3 is TGTGCCAGCAGTGCCGGAGGAGATCAGCCCCAGCATTTT. Amino acids: CASSAGGDQPQHF.

This clone has more than one count but fewer than ten. This chain uses TRBV5-1 with TRBJ2-7; 9 bases align to TRBD1. The CDR3 totals 13 residues. V was pared by 5 bases and J by 5 bases, with 5 bases of the junction left unmatched. The germline V gene encodes CDR1 SGHRS and CDR2 YFSETQ. The CDR3, as DNA: TGCGCCAGCAGTGATGGGACAGGGCACGAGCAGTACTTC. It is translated as CASSDGTGHEQYF.

The V gene is TRBV14, the J gene TRBJ2-3, with D maybe TRBD1 (6 bases). Germline V gene data show CDR1 as SGHDN and CDR2 as FVKESK. The CDR3 runs to 17 residues. Deletions cut 0 bases from V and 5 bases from J, with 18 bases between. CDR3 coding DNA: TGTGCCAGCAGCCAAGATTATGTGTATACAGGGAAAGATACGCAGTATTTT. Residues: CASSQDYVYTGKDTQYF.

V usage is TRBV9 and J usage is TRBJ2-1, with 11 bases that match TRBD2. The CDR3 sequence is 17 residues long. Trimming cost V 5 bases and J 7 bases; bases outside gene matches: 14. CDR1 SGDLS and CDR2 YYNGEE come from the germline V gene. The CDR3 nucleotides are TGTGCCAGCAGTCCTACCCTACTAGCGGGAGAATGGAATGAGCAGTTCTTC. As protein: CASSPTLLAGEWNEQFF.

The chain recombines TRBV7-6 with TRBJ2-7, with TRBD2 matching over 8 bases. V dropped 2 bases and J dropped 3; count of bases not matched to a gene: 6. There are 15 residues in the CDR3. Germline V lookup: CDR1 SGHVS, CDR2 FNYEAQ. The CDR3 DNA reads as TGTGCCAGCAGCTTACCTCTAGCGGGCAACTACGAGCAGTACTTC. Protein product: CASSLPLAGNYEQYF. The whole variable domain, filled in from reference TRBV7-6 and TRBJ2-7, reads GAGVSQSPRYKVTKRGQDVALRCDPISGHVSLYWYRQALGQGPEFLTYFNYEAQQDKSGLPNDRFSAERPEGSISTLTIQRTEQRDSAMYRCASSLPLAGNYEQYFGPGTRLTVT.

This clone was seen a handful of times. This chain connects TRBV7-9 to TRBJ2-3; D is unresolved. V gave up 5 bases and J gave up 6 bases, with 9 bases separating them. The germline V gene has CDR1 SEHNR and CDR2 FQNEAQ (reference sequence). The CDR3 is 12 residues long. This CDR3 reads CASSPEVDTQYF. CDR3 nucleotides: TGTGCCAGCAGCCCAGAGGTTGATACGCAGTATTTT.

The gene calls are TRBV6-1 and TRBJ1-2; D ambiguous. The V end lost 0 bases, the J end lost 4 bases, and 9 bases lay between the germline ends. Germline values: CDR1 MNHNS, CDR2 SASEGT. CDR3 size: 14 residues. In nucleotides, the CDR3 is TGTGCCAGCAGTGAAGCGTCGGACTTCTATGGCTACACCTTC. This sequence encodes CASSEASDFYGYTF.

J is TRBJ2-7 and V is TRBV7-8; a weak D match, TRBD1 (5 bases). Germline V gene data show CDR1 as SGHVS and CDR2 as FQNEAQ. The CDR3 contains 14 residues. V was trimmed by 3 bases and J by 0 bases, leaving 9 bases between them. The CDR3 loop is CASSFRVGSYEQYF. In nucleotides, the CDR3 is TGTGCCAGCAGCTTCAGGGTGGGCTCCTACGAGCAGTACTTC.

The V and J genes are TRBV18 and TRBJ1-4, with 7 positions matching TRBD1. Germline CDR1 reads KGHSH; CDR2 reads LQKENI. Trimming at V came to 6 bases and at J to 6 bases, leaving 10 bases not matched to a gene. The CDR3 contains 15 residues. As DNA, the CDR3 is TGTGCCAGCTCCGCTAACCAGGGGGTTGATGAAAAACTGTTTTTT. It codes for CASSANQGVDEKLFF.

The chain carries TRBV28 and TRBJ1-5; 8 nucleotides line up with TRBD1. The V gene end was trimmed by 2 bases and the J gene end by 4 bases; junction bases not matched to a gene: 1. The length of the CDR3 is 14 residues. The germline V gene has CDR1 MDHEN and CDR2 SYDVKM. The CDR3 is CASSLRDRNQPQHF. The CDR3 bases are TGTGCCAGCAGTTTACGGGACAGGAATCAGCCCCAGCATTTT.

The V call is TRBV3-1 (or the pseudogene TRBV3-2), the J call TRBJ2-1; the match to TRBD2 covers 12 bases. Germline CDR1 is LGHDT and CDR2 is YNNKEL (reference sequence). This CDR3 has 14 residues. The trim removed 4 bases at V and 7 bases at J, leaving 2 bases unmatched. The CDR3 loop is CASSPLAGGNEQFF. The CDR3 region has the DNA TGTGCCAGCAGCCCACTAGCGGGAGGAAATGAGCAGTTCTTC.

The genes are TRBV18 and TRBJ2-7, with TRBD1 matching over 8 bases. CDR1 and CDR2 (germline): KGHSH, LQKENI. The CDR3 consists of 17 residues. With 1 base clipped from V and 0 bases from J, the junction kept 8 bases outside the gene matches. The CDR3 coding sequence is TGTGCCAGCTCACCACTGCAGGGGGCCGGTGGCTCCTACGAGCAGTACTTC. This sequence encodes CASSPLQGAGGSYEQYF.

This sequence joins TRBV19 and TRBJ1-2; a weak D match, TRBD1 (6 bases). V was shortened by 4 bases and J by 4 bases, with 16 bases between the two germline ends. This CDR3 is built from 15 residues. Germline-derived CDR1 and CDR2 are LNHDA and SQIVND (reference sequence). The CDR3 here is CASSSAGGGVYGYTF. The CDR3 coding sequence is TGTGCCAGTAGTAGCGCCGGTGGGGGCGTCTATGGCTACACCTTC.

The chain joins TRBV30 to TRBJ2-5, with a tentative D call TRBD2 (6 bases). The germline V gene encodes CDR1 GTSNPN and CDR2 SVGIG (reference sequence). V lost 0 bases and J lost 4, with 9 bases in between. The CDR3 has 13 amino acids. The CDR3 coding sequence is TGTGCCTGGAGTGTACTGGAGGGAGAGACCCAGTACTTC. It specifies CAWSVLEGETQYF. Combining the CDR3 with reference TRBV30 and TRBJ2-5 gives the whole variable domain SQTIHQWPATLVQPVGSPLSLECTVEGTSNPNLYWYRQAAGRGLQLLFYSVGIGQISSEVPQNLSASRPQDRQFILSSKKLLLSDSGFYLCAWSVLEGETQYFGPGTRLLVL.

J is TRBJ2-7 and V is TRBV9; 7 positions match TRBD2. CDR3 length: 15 residues. Germline V gene data show CDR1 as SGDLS and CDR2 as YYNGEE. The J segment lost 0 bases and the V segment lost 2 bases, leaving 5 bases of the junction unmatched. The CDR3 region has the DNA TGTGCCAGCAGCGTCTCCCCGGGGGGCTCCTACGAGCAGTACTTC. Its translation is CASSVSPGGSYEQYF.

CDR3 residues: CASSSLGGRTPQHF. CDR3 bases: TGTGCCAGTAGTTCCCTCGGAGGGAGGACGCCCCAGCATTTT. The chain has TRBV19 and TRBJ1-5; D remains ambiguous. Germline V gene data show CDR1 as LNHDA and CDR2 as SQIVND (reference sequence). The CDR3 has 14 residues. Trimming removed 5 bases at V and 9 bases at J, with 17 bases between. Looking up the rest from reference TRBV19 and TRBJ1-5 gives the full variable domain: DGGITQSPKYLFRKEGQNVTLSCEQNLNHDAMYWYRQDPGQGLRLIYYSQIVNDFQKGDIAEGYSVSREKKESFPLTVTSAQKNPTAFYLCASSSLGGRTPQHFGDGTRLSIL.

The chain recombines TRBV9 with TRBJ2-7; 8 positions match TRBD2. In germline, CDR1 is SGDLS, CDR2 YYNGEE. Losses at the gene ends were 0 bases for V and 3 bases for J; bases not matched to a gene: 8. The CDR3 loop spans 16 amino acids. This chain's CDR3 is CASSVAPAGGGYEQYF. In DNA form, the CDR3 reads TGTGCCAGCAGCGTAGCCCCGGCGGGAGGTGGCTACGAGCAGTACTTC.

The CDR3 loop is CASSVSLAARGEQFF. DNA for the CDR3: TGTGCCAGCAGCGTGAGTCTAGCGGCCCGGGGTGAGCAGTTCTTC. J is TRBJ2-1 and V is TRBV9, with TRBD2 identical over 7 bases. J lost 9 bases, V lost 2 bases, and 11 bases had no gene match. This CDR3 has 15 residues. Germline V gives CDR1 SGDLS, CDR2 YYNGEE.

This clone was seen a handful of times. The gene calls are TRBV5-1 and TRBJ2-7; 11 nucleotides align to TRBD2. This CDR3 is 17 amino acids long. Trimming took 2 bases from V and 7 from J; bases not matched to a gene: 14. Germline CDR1 and CDR2: SGHRS and YFSETQ. The DNA for the CDR3 is TGCGCCAGCAGCTTACAACTAGCGGGAGTGGGGTCGGGGGAGCAGTACTTC. Protein product: CASSLQLAGVGSGEQYF.

The chain is built from TRBV7-9 and TRBJ2-2; D is uncertain. Trimming cost V 1 base and J 4 bases, with 7 bases left between them. This CDR3 has 14 residues. CDR1 and CDR2 (germline): SEHNR, FQNEAQ (reference sequence). Here the CDR3 DNA reads TGTGCCAGCAGCTTAGATGAGGCCACCGGGGAGCTGTTTTTT. Translating gives CASSLDEATGELFF.